These 3 T cell receptor beta chains were all obtained from the same sample, sequenced in a study of blood T cell repertoires in COVID-19. Measured with immunoSEQ multiplex PCR; TCRdb has only the in-frame clones, and not every one. This repertoire shows under 200,000 clones, around 83% found once; its top ten account for approximately 19%. The sequenced sample was peripheral blood. These receptors all come from a woman between 65 and 79 years old who had recovered from COVID-19.

The V gene is TRBV25-1, the J gene TRBJ2-7, with 9 bases that match TRBD1. The CDR3 covers 18 residues. Germline trimming cut 4 bases from V and 2 bases from J; bases unmatched to any gene: 15. Germline V gene sequence: CDR1 MGHDK, CDR2 SYGVNS. The CDR3 loop reads CASSGSSGTGYYPYEQYF. The CDR3 DNA is TGTGCCAGCAGTGGTTCCTCGGGGACAGGGTACTACCCCTACGAGCAGTACTTC.

The J gene is TRBJ2-7, the V gene TRBV19; D possibly corresponds to TRBD2 (6 bases). Germline V lookup: CDR1 LNHDA, CDR2 SQIVND (reference sequence). The CDR3 has 14 residues. Trimming shortened V by 1 base and J by 3 bases, and 10 bases separated the two germline ends. The DNA of the CDR3 is TGTGCCAGTAGTATAGCTGTCGGGAGCTACGAGCAGTACTTC. Protein sequence: CASSIAVGSYEQYF.

The J gene is TRBJ2-1, the V gene TRBV28; D may be TRBD1 (5 bases). V gave up 5 bases and J gave up 2 bases, with 16 bases separating them. The CDR3 sequence is 16 residues long. In germline, CDR1 is MDHEN, CDR2 SYDVKM. The CDR3 here is CASSRSQGDTYNEQFF. The CDR3 DNA is TGTGCCAGCAGTCGCTCCCAAGGGGATACCTACAATGAGCAGTTCTTC. The full variable domain, its missing parts supplied by reference TRBV28 and TRBJ2-1, is DVKVTQSSRYLVKRTGEKVFLECVQDMDHENMFWYRQDPGLGLRLIYFSYDVKMKEKGDIPEGYSVSREKKERFSLILESASTNQTSMYLCASSRSQGDTYNEQFFGPGTRLTVL.